This T cell receptor beta chain was captured by sequencing in a study of blood T cell repertoires in COVID-19. Overall study: Collection of acute and convalescent COVID-19 samples took place in the United States, Italy and Spain. T cells, B-cell-depleted T cells, or PBMCs supplied cDNA or gDNA.

Original processing methods: Nucleated cell number was recorded as an estimate derived from reference gene primer amplification. Using immunoSEQ multiplex PCR, the repertoire was profiled, and TCRdb retains in-frame clones only, with some absent. That table is the source of V, J and clone size, and D and trimming were worked out from the DNA. The sample consists of approximately 290,000 clones, roughly 90% of them appearing once. The table lists this clone with a few counts. The junction had 4 bases not matched to a gene; V was cut back by 5 bases and J by 4 bases. The length of the CDR3 is 13 residues. The germline CDR1 and CDR2 sequences are SGHVS and FQNEAQ.

The sequence was collected from a woman aged 25-40 years who had recovered from COVID-19. The source material was PBMCs or T cells enriched from blood (not recorded which). This chain uses TRBV7-8 with TRBJ1-1; 7 positions agree with TRBD1. CDR3 loop: CASSAGGPTEAFF. DNA of the CDR3: TGTGCCAGCAGCGCAGGGGGTCCCACTGAAGCTTTCTTT.